The 23 T cell receptor beta chains in this list originate from one sample, sequenced in a study of CD8+CD57+ T cells in acquired aplastic anemia. Genomic DNA was employed as the template in profiling TCR beta VDJ and CDR3. MiXCR, applied by TCRdb to the reads, yields one record per CDR3 protein. The sample shows a few hundred thousand distinct CDR3 sequences, roughly 57% of them seen only once. Specimen: sorted CD4+, CD8+, or CD8+CD57+ T cells (not recorded which) from PBMCs. These receptors originate from a human donor in good health.

This clonotype was recorded at least ten times. V usage is TRBV9 and J usage is TRBJ2-5; TRBD1 matches at 7 bases. Looked up from germline, CDR1 is SGDLS and CDR2 is YYNGEE. The CDR3 runs 14 residues. The V segment lost 0 bases and the J segment 2 bases; nucleotides outside the gene matches: 1. CDR3 DNA: TGTGCCAGCAGCGTAGGGGACAGTCAAGAGACCCAGTACTTC. Its protein product is CASSVGDSQETQYF.

The CDR3 reads CSARGTSGGAYEQYF. CDR3 sequence (DNA): TGCAGTGCTAGGGGGACTAGCGGGGGAGCCTACGAGCAGTACTTC. The chain couples TRBV20-1 to TRBJ2-7; 14 nucleotides agree with TRBD2. The CDR3 contains 15 residues. J lost 2 bases, V lost 3 bases, and 3 bases had no gene match. Germline values: CDR1 DFQATT, CDR2 SNEGSKA (reference sequence).

Concerning this clonotype itself: At one of its ends the junction is not consistent with the germline gene, which may arise from a read error. V usage is TRBV20-1 and J usage is TRBJ2-4; the D gene is possibly TRBD2 (6 bases). The length of the CDR3 is 17 residues. The germline CDR1 and CDR2 sequences are DFQATT and SNEGSKA (reference sequence). The CDR3: CSARVESGVLAKSIQYF. The CDR3 nucleotides are TGCAGTGCTAGAGTAGAGTCCGGGGTACTAGCCAAAAGCATTCAGTACTTC.

This clonotype appeared many times. The chain joins TRBV6-6 to TRBJ2-1; the match to TRBD2 covers 8 bases. CDR1 MNHNY and CDR2 SVGAGI come from the germline V gene (reference sequence). The CDR3 consists of 16 residues. V was clipped by 0 bases and J by 6 bases; unmatched bases: 7. CDR3 bases: TGTGCCAGCAGTTACTCTTCGGGGGGGATCGCCAATGAGCAGTTCTTC. This encodes CASSYSSGGIANEQFF.

This clonotype was found once. An end of the junction differs from the germline gene, which may be a read error. V is TRBV5-1 and J is TRBJ2-5; D remains unclear. In germline, CDR1 is SGHRS, CDR2 YFSETQ. There are 14 residues in the CDR3. Here the CDR3 DNA reads TGTGCCAGCAGCTTGGAGTCGGGCAAGAGTACCCAGTACTTC. It yields the protein CASSLESGKSTQYF.

The chain couples TRBV3-1 to TRBJ1-1; D not certain. V was pared by 9 bases and J by 1 base, with 15 bases between. CDR3 length: 14 residues. The V gene's germline CDR1 is LGHDT and CDR2 YNNKEL (reference sequence). CDR3 sequence reads: CASEPGPSNTEAFF. The CDR3 region has the DNA TGTGCCAGTGAACCCGGACCGTCGAACACTGAAGCTTTCTTT.

The chain joins TRBV10-3 to TRBJ1-1; D ambiguous. Germline lookup yields CDR1 ENHRY and CDR2 SYGVKD. V lost 0 bases and J lost 1, with 9 bases in between. The CDR3 extends over 15 amino acids. The CDR3 is CAISESAVSNTEAFF. The CDR3 nucleotides read TGTGCCATCAGTGAGTCGGCAGTATCGAACACTGAAGCTTTCTTT.

Concerning this clonotype: Since the CDR3 does not end with the conserved phenylalanine or tryptophan, this likely comes from a read error. The V gene is TRBV7-9, the J gene TRBJ2-2, with TRBD2 as a possible D gene (6 bases). The germline V gene encodes CDR1 SEHNR and CDR2 FQNEAQ (reference sequence). The CDR3 runs to 16 residues. CDR3 nucleotide sequence: TGCGCCAGCAGCCTCAATAGCGGTTCGAACACCGGGGAGCTGTTTCTT. Encoded protein: CASSLNSGSNTGELFL.

In this sample, this clonotype turned up many times. The chain joins TRBV15 to TRBJ1-6; D call uncertain. The CDR3 totals 15 residues. The V gene lost 1 base and the J gene lost 8 bases, with 12 bases spanning the gap. Germline values: CDR1 LNHNV, CDR2 YYDKDF (reference sequence). The CDR3 nucleotides are TGTGCCACCAGCAGAGGGACCACGGGAGATTCACCCCTCCACTTT. It encodes CATSRGTTGDSPLHF. Full variable domain (outside the CDR3, taken from reference TRBV15 and TRBJ1-6): DAMVIQNPRYQVTQFGKPVTLSCSQTLNHNVMYWYQQKSSQAPKLLFHYYDKDFNNEADTPDNFQSRRPNTSFCFLDIRSPGLGDTAMYLCATSRGTTGDSPLHFGNGTRLTVT.

V gene TRBV7-2 combines with J gene TRBJ1-2; 10 bases match TRBD1. Germline assignment: CDR1 SGHTA and CDR2 FQGNSA. J was trimmed by 2 bases and V by 8 bases; bases with no gene match: 5. The CDR3 has 14 amino acids. The chain's CDR3 is CASAPGQGNYGYTF. As DNA, the CDR3 is TGTGCCAGCGCCCCGGGACAGGGGAACTATGGCTACACCTTC.

V usage is TRBV7-2 and J usage is TRBJ1-6; D is unresolved. Trimming pared 0 bases from V and 5 bases from J, leaving 2 bases between. This CDR3 region has 13 residues. Per the germline V gene, CDR1 is SGHTA and CDR2 is FQGNSA. CDR3 DNA: TGTGCCAGCAGCTTAGCCCATAATTCACCCCTCCACTTT. This translates into CASSLAHNSPLHF.

The chain has TRBV15 and TRBJ2-2, with 9 bases fitting TRBD2. Germline CDR1 is LNHNV and CDR2 is YYDKDF (reference sequence). The CDR3 is 19 amino acids. V shed 0 bases, J shed 6 bases, and the junction held 14 bases outside the gene matches. The CDR3 sequence is CATSRDLLGGGALPGELFF. The CDR3 nucleotides read TGTGCCACCAGCAGAGATTTGCTTGGCGGGGGGGCTCTTCCCGGGGAGCTGTTTTTT.

The V call is TRBV5-4, the J call TRBJ2-3; D is perhaps TRBD2 (5 bases). Germline V lookup: CDR1 SGHNT, CDR2 YYREEE (reference sequence). This CDR3 region has 16 residues. V lost 0 bases to trimming and J lost 4 bases, with 15 bases between them. CDR3 in amino acids: CASSLGPVGGADTQYF. The CDR3 DNA is TGTGCCAGCAGCTTGGGCCCTGTAGGAGGCGCAGATACGCAGTATTTT.

This clonotype was observed once. The chain is built from TRBV7-8 and TRBJ1-6; D not resolved. CDR1 is SGHVS, CDR2 FQNEAQ, per germline. The V gene lost 5 bases and the J gene lost 0 bases, with 11 bases spanning the gap. This CDR3 comprises 16 residues. CDR3 nucleotide sequence: TGTGCCAGCAGCGCAGCAACCAGCTCCTATAATTCACCCCTCCACTTT. Translating gives CASSAATSSYNSPLHF.

This clonotype showed up just once. The chain has TRBV10-3 and TRBJ1-2; 7 bases are shared with TRBD1. The CDR3 has 13 residues. The germline gives CDR1 ENHRY, CDR2 SYGVKD. J lost 1 base, V lost 6 bases, and 2 bases had no gene match. The DNA of the CDR3 is TGTGCCATCAGACAGGGGAATAACTATGGCTACACCTTC. As protein: CAIRQGNNYGYTF.

This clonotype was seen just once. This chain connects TRBV9 to TRBJ2-3, with D unclear. Trimming cost V 3 bases and J 2 bases, with 13 bases left between them. The CDR3 loop spans 15 amino acids. Looked up from germline, CDR1 is SGDLS and CDR2 is YYNGEE. The chain's CDR3 is CASSENPVITDTQYF. CDR3 coding DNA: TGTGCCAGCAGCGAAAATCCGGTCATCACAGATACGCAGTATTTT.

This clonotype came up a few times. This chain joins TRBV25-1 and TRBJ1-1; D remains unclear. This CDR3 contains 14 residues. Per germline, CDR1 MGHDK and CDR2 SYGVNS. V shed 0 bases and J shed 0 bases, with 5 bases lying between them. The CDR3 protein is CASSEYSLNTEAFF. Written as DNA, the CDR3 is TGTGCCAGCAGTGAATATTCGTTGAACACTGAAGCTTTCTTT.

This clonotype appeared many times. Here the CDR3 DNA reads TGTGCCAGCAGCCAAGAGCACAGCATAACTGAAGCTTTCTTT. Translating it yields CASSQEHSITEAFF. The V gene is TRBV3-1, the J gene TRBJ1-1, with D unresolved. V lost 0 bases, J lost 5 bases, and 10 bases lay in between. Germline V gene data show CDR1 as LGHDT and CDR2 as YNNKEL (reference sequence). The CDR3 loop spans 14 amino acids. Full variable domain (rest looked up from reference TRBV3-1 and TRBJ1-1): DTAVSQTPKYLVTQMGNDKSIKCEQNLGHDTMYWYKQDSKKFLKIMFSYNNKELIINETVPNRFSPKSPDKAHLNLHINSLELGDSAVYFCASSQEHSITEAFFGQGTRLTVV.

Points on this clonotype: A junction end diverges from the germline sequence, so it may reflect a read error. The V call is TRBV7-6, the J call TRBJ1-1, with a weak D call TRBD1 (5 bases). CDR3 length: 14 amino acids. Germline V gene sequence: CDR1 SGHVS, CDR2 FNYEAQ. The CDR3 sequence is CASSLVRAGTEALF. Written as DNA, the CDR3 is TGTGCCAGCAGCCTAGTCAGGGCGGGCACTGAAGCTCTCTTT.

There are a few counts of this clonotype. The gene calls are TRBV11-2 and TRBJ2-7; D might be TRBD1 (6 bases). Between the trimmed V and J ends, which lost 4 bases and 2 bases, there was a span of 12 bases. CDR1 is SGHAT and CDR2 is FQNNGV in the germline V gene. The length of the CDR3 is 14 residues. CDR3 sequence: CASSSRTAPYEQYF. The DNA of the CDR3 is TGTGCCAGCAGCTCCCGGACAGCGCCCTACGAGCAGTACTTC.

Points on this clonotype: One end of the junction varies from germline; a read error may be responsible. This rearrangement joins TRBV7-2 to TRBJ2-6, with D possibly TRBD2 on 6 matching bases. This CDR3 is built from 18 residues. Looked up from germline, CDR1 is SGHTA and CDR2 is FQGNSA. CDR3 DNA: TGTGCCAGCAGCTTAAGACCGGGACTGATCTCTGGGGTCAACGTCCTGACTTTC. Protein: CASSLRPGLISGVNVLTF.

The chain employs TRBV13 and TRBJ2-7; possible D gene TRBD2, 7 bases. V lost 5 bases, J lost 4 bases, and 18 bases lay in between. Germline CDR1 and CDR2: PRHDT and FYEKMQ (reference sequence). The CDR3 extends over 15 amino acids. The CDR3 DNA is TGTGCCAGCAGCCAAGCGCGGGGGACACAGTACGAGCAGTACTTC. It translates to CASSQARGTQYEQYF.

This chain joins TRBV25-1 and TRBJ2-2; 7 bases match TRBD1. Germline CDR1 is MGHDK and CDR2 is SYGVNS. The trim removed 0 bases at V and 3 bases at J, leaving 4 bases unmatched. This CDR3 contains 16 residues. The DNA of the CDR3 is TGTGCCAGCAGTGAATACCGGGACAGAGACACCGGGGAGCTGTTTTTT. Encoded protein: CASSEYRDRDTGELFF. Complete variable domain (other parts from reference TRBV25-1 and TRBJ2-2): EADIYQTPRYLVIGTGKKITLECSQTMGHDKMYWYQQDPGMELHLIHYSYGVNSTEKGDLSSESTVSRIRTEHFPLTLESARPSHTSQYLCASSEYRDRDTGELFFGEGSRLTVL.